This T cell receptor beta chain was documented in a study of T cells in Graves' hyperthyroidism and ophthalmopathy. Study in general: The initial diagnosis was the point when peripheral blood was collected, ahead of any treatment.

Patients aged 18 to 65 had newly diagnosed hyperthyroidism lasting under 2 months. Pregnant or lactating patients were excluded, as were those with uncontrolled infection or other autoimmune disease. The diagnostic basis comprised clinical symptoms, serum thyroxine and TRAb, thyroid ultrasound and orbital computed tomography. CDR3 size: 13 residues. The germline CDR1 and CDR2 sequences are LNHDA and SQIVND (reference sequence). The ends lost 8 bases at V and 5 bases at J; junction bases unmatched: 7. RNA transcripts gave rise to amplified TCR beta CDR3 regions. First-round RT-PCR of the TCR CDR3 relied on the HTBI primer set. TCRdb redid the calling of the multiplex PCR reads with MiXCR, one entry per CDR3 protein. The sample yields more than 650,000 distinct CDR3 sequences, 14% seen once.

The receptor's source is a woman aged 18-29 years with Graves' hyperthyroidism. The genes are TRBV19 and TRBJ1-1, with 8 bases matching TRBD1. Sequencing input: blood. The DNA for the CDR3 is TGTGCCAGTCAACCAGGGGGCCGGACTGAAGCTTTCTTT. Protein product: CASQPGGRTEAFF. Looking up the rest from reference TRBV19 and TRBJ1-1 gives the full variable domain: DGGITQSPKYLFRKEGQNVTLSCEQNLNHDAMYWYRQDPGQGLRLIYYSQIVNDFQKGDIAEGYSVSREKKESFPLTVTSAQKNPTAFYLCASQPGGRTEAFFGQGTRLTVV.